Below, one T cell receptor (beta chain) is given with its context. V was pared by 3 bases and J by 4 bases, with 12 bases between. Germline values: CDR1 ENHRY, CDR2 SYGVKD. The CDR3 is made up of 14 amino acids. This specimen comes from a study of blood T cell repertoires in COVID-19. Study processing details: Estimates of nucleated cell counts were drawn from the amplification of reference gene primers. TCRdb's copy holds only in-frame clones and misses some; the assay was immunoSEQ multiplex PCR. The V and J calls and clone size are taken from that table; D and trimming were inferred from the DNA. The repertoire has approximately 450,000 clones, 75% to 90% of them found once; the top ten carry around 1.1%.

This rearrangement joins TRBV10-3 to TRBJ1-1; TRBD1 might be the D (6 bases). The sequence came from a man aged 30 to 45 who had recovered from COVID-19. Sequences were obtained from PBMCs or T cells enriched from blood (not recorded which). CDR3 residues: CAISDRTVGTEAFF. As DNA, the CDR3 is TGTGCCATCAGTGATAGGACAGTTGGCACTGAAGCTTTCTTT.